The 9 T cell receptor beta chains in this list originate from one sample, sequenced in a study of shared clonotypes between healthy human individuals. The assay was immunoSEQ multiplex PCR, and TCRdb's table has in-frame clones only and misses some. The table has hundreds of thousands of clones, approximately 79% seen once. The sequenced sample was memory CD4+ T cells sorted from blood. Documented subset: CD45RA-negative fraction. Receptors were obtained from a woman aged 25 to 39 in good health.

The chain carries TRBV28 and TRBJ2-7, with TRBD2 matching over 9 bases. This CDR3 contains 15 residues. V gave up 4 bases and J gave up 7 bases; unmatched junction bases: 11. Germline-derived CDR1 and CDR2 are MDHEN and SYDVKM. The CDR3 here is CASSSQTSGVSEQYF. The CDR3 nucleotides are TGTGCCAGCAGTTCCCAGACTAGCGGCGTCTCTGAGCAGTACTTC.

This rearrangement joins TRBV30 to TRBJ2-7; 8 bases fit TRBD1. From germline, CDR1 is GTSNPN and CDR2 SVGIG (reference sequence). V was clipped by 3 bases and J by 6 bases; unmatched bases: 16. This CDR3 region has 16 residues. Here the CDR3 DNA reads TGTGCCTGGAGCGAGGTCGGACAGGGATCGTGGGGCGAGCAGTACTTC. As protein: CAWSEVGQGSWGEQYF.

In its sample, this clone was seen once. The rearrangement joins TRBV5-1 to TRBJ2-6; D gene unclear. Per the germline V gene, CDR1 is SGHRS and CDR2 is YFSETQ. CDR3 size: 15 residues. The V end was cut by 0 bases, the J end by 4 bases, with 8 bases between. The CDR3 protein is CASSLASYGANVLTF. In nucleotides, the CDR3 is TGCGCCAGCAGCTTGGCCAGCTACGGGGCCAACGTCCTGACTTTC.

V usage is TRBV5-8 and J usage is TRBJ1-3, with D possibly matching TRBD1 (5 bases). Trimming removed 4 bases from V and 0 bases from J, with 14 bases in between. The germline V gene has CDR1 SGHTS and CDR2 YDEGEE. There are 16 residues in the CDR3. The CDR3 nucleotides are TGTGCCAGCAGCGGACACGGACGGCGCTCTGGAAACACCATATATTTT. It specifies CASSGHGRRSGNTIYF.

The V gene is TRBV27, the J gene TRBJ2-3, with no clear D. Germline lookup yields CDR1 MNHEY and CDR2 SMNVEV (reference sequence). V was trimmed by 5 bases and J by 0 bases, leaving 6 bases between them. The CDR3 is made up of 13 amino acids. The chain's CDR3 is CASSALSTDTQYF. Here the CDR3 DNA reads TGTGCCAGCAGTGCCTTGAGCACAGATACGCAGTATTTT.

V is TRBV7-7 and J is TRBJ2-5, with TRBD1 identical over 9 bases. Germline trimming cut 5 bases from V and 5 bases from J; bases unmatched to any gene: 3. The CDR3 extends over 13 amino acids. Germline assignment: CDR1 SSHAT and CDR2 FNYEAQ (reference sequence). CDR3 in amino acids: CASSGGTGETQYF. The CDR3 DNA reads TGTGCCAGCAGCGGCGGGACAGGGGAGACCCAGTACTTC. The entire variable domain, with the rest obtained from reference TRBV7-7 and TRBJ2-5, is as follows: GAGVSQSPRYKVTKRGQDVTLRCDPISSHATLYWYQQALGQGPEFLTYFNYEAQPDKSGLPSDRFSAERPEGSISTLTIQRTEQRDSAMYRCASSGGTGETQYFGPGTRLLVL.

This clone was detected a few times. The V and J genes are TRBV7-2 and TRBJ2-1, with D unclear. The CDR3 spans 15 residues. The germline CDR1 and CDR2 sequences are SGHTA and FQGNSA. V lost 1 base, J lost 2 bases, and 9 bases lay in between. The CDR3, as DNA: TGTGCCAGCAGCTTAGTTAGGTGGCCCTACAATGAGCAGTTCTTC. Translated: CASSLVRWPYNEQFF.

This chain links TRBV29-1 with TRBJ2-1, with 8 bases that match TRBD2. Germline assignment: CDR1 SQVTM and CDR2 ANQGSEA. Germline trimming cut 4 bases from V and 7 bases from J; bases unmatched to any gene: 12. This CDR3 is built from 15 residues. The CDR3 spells CSVGGTRGIFNEQFF. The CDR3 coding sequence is TGCAGCGTTGGGGGGACTAGAGGGATATTTAATGAGCAGTTCTTC.

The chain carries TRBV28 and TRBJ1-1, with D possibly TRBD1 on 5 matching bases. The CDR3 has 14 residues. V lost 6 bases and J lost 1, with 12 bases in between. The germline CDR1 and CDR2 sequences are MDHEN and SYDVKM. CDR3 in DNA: TGTGCCAGCAGGACCGGGACTGCGAACACTGAAGCTTTCTTT. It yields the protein CASRTGTANTEAFF. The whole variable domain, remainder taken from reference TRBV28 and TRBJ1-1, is DVKVTQSSRYLVKRTGEKVFLECVQDMDHENMFWYRQDPGLGLRLIYFSYDVKMKEKGDIPEGYSVSREKKERFSLILESASTNQTSMYLCASRTGTANTEAFFGQGTRLTVV.